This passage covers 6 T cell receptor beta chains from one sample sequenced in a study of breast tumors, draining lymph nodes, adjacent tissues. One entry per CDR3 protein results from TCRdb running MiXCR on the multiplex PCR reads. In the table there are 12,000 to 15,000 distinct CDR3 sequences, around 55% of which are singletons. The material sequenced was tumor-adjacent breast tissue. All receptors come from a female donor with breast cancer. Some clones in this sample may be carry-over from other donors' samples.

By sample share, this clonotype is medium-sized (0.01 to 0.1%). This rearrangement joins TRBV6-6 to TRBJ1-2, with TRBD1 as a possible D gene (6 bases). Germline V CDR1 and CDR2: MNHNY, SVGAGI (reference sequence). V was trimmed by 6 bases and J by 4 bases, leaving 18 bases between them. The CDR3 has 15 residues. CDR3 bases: TGTGCCAGCAGCCCCTTCGGGGGGCCTAGCTATGGCTACACCTTC. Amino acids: CASSPFGGPSYGYTF.

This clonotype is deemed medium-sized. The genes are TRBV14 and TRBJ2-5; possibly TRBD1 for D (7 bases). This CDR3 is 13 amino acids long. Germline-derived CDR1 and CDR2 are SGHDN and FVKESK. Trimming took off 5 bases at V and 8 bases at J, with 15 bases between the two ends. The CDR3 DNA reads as TGTGCCAGCAGCTGGCGACAGGGAGGTACCCAGTACTTC. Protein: CASSWRQGGTQYF.

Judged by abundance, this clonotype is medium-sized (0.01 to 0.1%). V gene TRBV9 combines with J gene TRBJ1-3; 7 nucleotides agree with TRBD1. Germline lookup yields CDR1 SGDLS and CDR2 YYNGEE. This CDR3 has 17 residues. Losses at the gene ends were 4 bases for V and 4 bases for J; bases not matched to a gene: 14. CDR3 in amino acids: CASSSQIGGPSGNTIYF. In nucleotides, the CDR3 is TGTGCCAGCAGCTCCCAAATAGGGGGCCCCTCGGGAAACACCATATATTTT.

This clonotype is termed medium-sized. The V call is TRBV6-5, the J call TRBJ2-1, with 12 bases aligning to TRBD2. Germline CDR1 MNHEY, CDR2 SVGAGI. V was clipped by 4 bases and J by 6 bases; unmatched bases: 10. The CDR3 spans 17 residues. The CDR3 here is CASSLSSTSGRSNEQFF. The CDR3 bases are TGTGCCAGCAGTTTAAGTTCGACTAGCGGGAGATCCAATGAGCAGTTCTTC.

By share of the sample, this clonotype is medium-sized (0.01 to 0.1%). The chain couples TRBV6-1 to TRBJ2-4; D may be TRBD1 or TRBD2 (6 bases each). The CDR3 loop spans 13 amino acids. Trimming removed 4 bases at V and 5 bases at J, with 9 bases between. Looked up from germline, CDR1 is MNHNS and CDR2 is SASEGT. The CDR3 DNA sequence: TGTGCCAGCAGTGTGGGGGGCGAAAACATTCAGTACTTC. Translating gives CASSVGGENIQYF.

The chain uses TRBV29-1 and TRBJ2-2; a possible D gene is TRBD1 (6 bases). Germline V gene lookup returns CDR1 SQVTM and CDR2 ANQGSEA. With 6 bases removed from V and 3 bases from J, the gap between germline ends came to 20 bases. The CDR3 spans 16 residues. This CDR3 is CSVSRGLPPYTGELFF. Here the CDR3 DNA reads TGCAGCGTCTCCAGGGGCTTACCGCCGTACACCGGGGAGCTGTTTTTT.